The 5 T cell receptor beta chains in this list originate from one sample, sequenced in a study of blood T cell repertoires in COVID-19. Sequenced by immunoSEQ multiplex PCR; TCRdb stores in-frame clones only, minus some. The sample shows 200,000 to 250,000 clones, 70% to 85% of them seen only once. Input material: peripheral blood. Receptor source: a woman at least 80 years old with active or convalescent COVID-19.

This sequence joins TRBV5-1 and TRBJ2-1, with 12 bases lining up with TRBD2. Germline CDR1 reads SGHRS; CDR2 reads YFSETQ. The CDR3 totals 15 residues. The V and J ends lost 4 bases and 4 bases, in that order; junction bases with no gene match: 3. The CDR3 coding sequence is TGCGCCAGCAGCACGGGACTAGCGGGTTACAATGAGCAGTTCTTC. Translated: CASSTGLAGYNEQFF.

The V gene is TRBV29-1, the J gene TRBJ2-3; 8 bases match TRBD1. This CDR3 contains 15 residues. Germline trimming cut 8 bases from V and 5 bases from J; bases unmatched to any gene: 15. Germline-derived CDR1 and CDR2 are SQVTM and ANQGSEA. CDR3 residues: CSSIRSTGARDTQYF. CDR3 DNA: TGCAGCTCTATTCGGTCGACAGGGGCGAGAGATACGCAGTATTTT.

The chain combines TRBV19 with TRBJ1-5; weak D call: TRBD1 (5 bases). V lost 6 bases and J lost 0, with 6 bases in between. From germline, CDR1 is LNHDA and CDR2 SQIVND (reference sequence). This CDR3 has 13 residues. CDR3 sequence (DNA): TGTGCCAGTAGAGGGGATAGCAATCAGCCCCAGCATTTT. It encodes CASRGDSNQPQHF.

V and J are TRBV28 and TRBJ2-5; TRBD1 matches 8 bases. The CDR3 loop spans 15 amino acids. Germline V lookup: CDR1 MDHEN, CDR2 SYDVKM. V lost 4 bases to trimming and J lost 4 bases; unmatched junction nucleotides: 8. CDR3: CASSSTTGVRETQYF. The CDR3 DNA sequence: TGTGCCAGCAGTTCGACGACAGGGGTGCGAGAGACCCAGTACTTC.

This clone was detected only a few times. The chain has TRBV28 and TRBJ1-2; D gene unclear. Per germline, CDR1 MDHEN and CDR2 SYDVKM. The CDR3 covers 12 residues. V was cut by 8 bases and J by 3 bases, with 10 bases left in between. Here the CDR3 DNA reads TGTGCCAGCCAACGGAGGGACTATGGCTACACCTTC. Translation gives CASQRRDYGYTF.